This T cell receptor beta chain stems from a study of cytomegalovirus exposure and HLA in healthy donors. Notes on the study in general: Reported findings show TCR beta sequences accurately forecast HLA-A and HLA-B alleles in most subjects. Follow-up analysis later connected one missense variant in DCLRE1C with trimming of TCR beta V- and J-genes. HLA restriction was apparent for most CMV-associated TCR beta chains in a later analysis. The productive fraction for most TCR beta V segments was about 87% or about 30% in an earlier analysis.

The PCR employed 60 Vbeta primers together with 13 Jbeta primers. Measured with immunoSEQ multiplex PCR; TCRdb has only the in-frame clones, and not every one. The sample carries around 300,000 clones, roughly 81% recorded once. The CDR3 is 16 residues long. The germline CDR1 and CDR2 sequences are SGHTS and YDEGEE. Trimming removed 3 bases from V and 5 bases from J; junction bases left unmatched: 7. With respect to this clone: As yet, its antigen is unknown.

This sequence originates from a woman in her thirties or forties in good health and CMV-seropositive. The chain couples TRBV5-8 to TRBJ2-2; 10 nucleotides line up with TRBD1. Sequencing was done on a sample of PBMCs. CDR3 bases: TGTGCCAGCAGCTCTCCGGGACAGGGGTGGACCGGGGAGCTGTTTTTT. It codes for CASSSPGQGWTGELFF.